This TCR beta chain is from a study of blood T cell repertoires in COVID-19. Study information: Samples came from the United States, Italy and Spain, spanning acute and convalescent COVID-19.

Clones were sequenced by immunoSEQ multiplex PCR, and TCRdb holds only the in-frame ones, with some missing. In the table there are about 120,000 clones, 84% of which are singletons. Participants were aged roughly 18 to 89 years, lived in over 20 US areas, and enrolled virtually. Participants reported their clinical history, and cohort assignment relied on those reports. Recovered participants had two consecutive negative NP/OP PCR tests, healthcare professional clearance, or symptom resolution. Per germline, CDR1 SGHNT and CDR2 YYREEE (reference sequence). The length of the CDR3 is 12 residues. V lost 4 bases and J 9 bases, leaving 12 bases between the germline ends.

Sequencing used PBMCs or T cells enriched from blood (not recorded which). This chain links TRBV5-4 with TRBJ2-3, with D tentatively TRBD2 (6 bases). This clonotype was sampled from a woman aged 25-40 years who had recovered from COVID-19. CDR3 in DNA: TGTGCCAGCAGCCTACTAGCTGGCACGCAGTATTTT. Translation gives CASSLLAGTQYF.